Below, 29 T cell receptor beta chains from the same sample are listed, as sequenced in a study of beta chain features in type 1 diabetes. Reverse transcription of all isolated RNA meant that expressed TCRB transcripts were sequenced. Some clones are missing from TCRdb's copy, which holds only in-frame ones; the method was immunoSEQ multiplex PCR. The sample includes roughly 300,000 clones, around 7.6% of them seen just once. The sequencing input was central memory CD4+ T cells from blood. The receptors shown here come from a woman aged 18-29 years in good health.

This clone has only a few counts. The chain recombines TRBV15 with TRBJ2-5; D is perhaps TRBD2 (6 bases). Germline-derived CDR1 and CDR2 are LNHNV and YYDKDF (reference sequence). The CDR3 runs to 13 residues. The V and J ends lost 3 bases and 4 bases respectively, with 9 bases between them. CDR3: CATSSQAGETQYF. In DNA form, the CDR3 reads TGTGCCACCAGCAGCCAAGCGGGAGAGACCCAGTACTTC.

In this sample, this clone turned up many times. The chain uses TRBV5-4 and TRBJ1-2; TRBD1 is a possible D gene (6 bases). The germline V gene encodes CDR1 SGHNT and CDR2 YYREEE (reference sequence). The CDR3 totals 15 residues. The germline V and J ends were trimmed by 4 bases and 8 bases, with 21 bases remaining between them. The CDR3 nucleotides read TGTGCCAGCAGCACCGACCTCCGGGGGCGCGACGGCTACACCTTC. Amino acid sequence: CASSTDLRGRDGYTF. The full variable domain, its missing parts supplied by reference TRBV5-4 and TRBJ1-2, is ETGVTQSPTHLIKTRGQQVTLRCSSQSGHNTVSWYQQALGQGPQFIFQYYREEENGRGNFPPRFSGLQFPNYSSELNVNALELDDSALYLCASSTDLRGRDGYTFGSGTRLTVV.

The rearrangement links TRBV6-5 to TRBJ2-6; D may correspond to TRBD1 or TRBD2 (6 bases each). V was pared by 6 bases and J by 4 bases, with 13 bases between. Germline loops: CDR1 MNHEY, CDR2 SVGAGI. The CDR3 has 15 residues. The CDR3: CASRKGGTGANVLTF. In nucleotides, the CDR3 is TGTGCCAGCAGAAAAGGGGGGACGGGGGCCAACGTCCTGACTTTC.

This clone has at least ten counts. The chain combines TRBV15 with TRBJ2-5, with unresolved D. This CDR3 is built from 15 residues. Trimming left V 0 bases short and J 2 bases short, with 10 bases between. CDR1 is LNHNV, CDR2 YYDKDF, per germline (reference sequence). The CDR3 DNA reads as TGTGCCACCAGCAGAGATGAGGAGAGACAAGAGACCCAGTACTTC. The encoded protein is CATSRDEERQETQYF. The full variable domain, in which reference TRBV15 and TRBJ2-5 provide the parts outside the CDR3, is DAMVIQNPRYQVTQFGKPVTLSCSQTLNHNVMYWYQQKSSQAPKLLFHYYDKDFNNEADTPDNFQSRRPNTSFCFLDIRSPGLGDTAMYLCATSRDEERQETQYFGPGTRLLVL.

This clone was detected only a few times. V gene TRBV9 combines with J gene TRBJ2-3, with 7 bases aligning to TRBD2. Germline loops: CDR1 SGDLS, CDR2 YYNGEE. This CDR3 contains 16 residues. V shed 3 bases and J 4 bases; nucleotides not matched to a gene: 11. CDR3 in amino acids: CASSAISGSGSDTQYF. CDR3 DNA: TGTGCCAGCAGCGCCATTAGCGGGTCCGGATCAGATACGCAGTATTTT. The full variable domain, completed using reference TRBV9 and TRBJ2-3, is DSGVTQTPKHLITATGQRVTLRCSPRSGDLSVYWYQQSLDQGLQFLIQYYNGEERAKGNILERFSAQQFPDLHSELNLSSLELGDSALYFCASSAISGSGSDTQYFGPGTRLTVL.

This clone has a handful of counts. The V call is TRBV5-4, the J call TRBJ2-5, with a tentative D call TRBD2 (6 bases). The CDR3 covers 15 residues. The V and J ends lost 3 bases and 4 bases respectively, with 16 bases between them. Germline V gene data show CDR1 as SGHNT and CDR2 as YYREEE (reference sequence). The CDR3 sequence: CASSSLGEVTETQYF. In DNA form, the CDR3 reads TGTGCCAGCAGCTCCCTCGGGGAGGTTACAGAGACCCAGTACTTC.

The chain joins TRBV7-9 to TRBJ2-1; D may be TRBD1 (6 bases). V was trimmed by 7 bases and J by 1 base, leaving 11 bases between them. CDR1 and CDR2 (germline): SEHNR, FQNEAQ (reference sequence). This CDR3 has 14 amino acids. The CDR3 DNA reads TGTGCCAGCACCCCGGACAGTTCCTACAATGAGCAGTTCTTC. This gives the protein CASTPDSSYNEQFF.

This clone was counted ten times or more. V gene TRBV7-2 combines with J gene TRBJ2-1, with 11 bases that match TRBD2. Germline loops: CDR1 SGHTA, CDR2 FQGNSA. Trimming took 2 bases from V and 10 from J; bases not matched to a gene: 4. The CDR3 runs to 14 residues. CDR3 nucleotides: TGTGCCAGCAGCTTAACTAGCGGGAGTGTGGAGCAGTTCTTC. Its protein product is CASSLTSGSVEQFF. The variable domain in full, with the rest retrieved from reference TRBV7-2 and TRBJ2-1, is GAGVSQSPSNKVTEKGKDVELRCDPISGHTALYWYRQSLGQGLEFLIYFQGNSAPDKSGLPSDRFSAERTGGSVSTLTIQRTQQEDSAVYLCASSLTSGSVEQFFGPGTRLTVL.

This clone was seen only a few times. The rearrangement links TRBV6-5 to TRBJ2-5; D is perhaps TRBD2 (5 bases). The J call may be wrong; the DNA end is better matched by TRBJ2-7. Germline loops: CDR1 MNHEY, CDR2 SVGAGI. The CDR3 is made up of 14 amino acids. CDR3 DNA sequence: TGTGCCAGCAGTTATGCCCGGGACTCCTACGAGCAGTACTTC. This codes for CASSYARDSYEQYF.

The V gene is TRBV11-3, the J gene TRBJ1-1; D is undetermined. From germline, CDR1 is SGHNT and CDR2 YENEEA. This CDR3 comprises 13 residues. The ends were cut back, 4 bases at V and 3 bases at J, with 9 bases in the middle. CDR3 region: CASSSSQDTEAFF. The CDR3 DNA sequence: TGTGCCAGCAGCTCAAGTCAGGACACTGAAGCTTTCTTT. The whole variable domain, remainder taken from reference TRBV11-3 and TRBJ1-1, is EAGVVQSPRYKIIEKKQPVAFWCNPISGHNTLYWYLQNLGQGPELLIRYENEEAVDDSQLPKDRFSAERLKGVDSTLKIQPAELGDSAVYLCASSSSQDTEAFFGQGTRLTVV.

The V and J genes are TRBV6-6 and TRBJ2-1, with a possible D match to TRBD2 (5 bases). Germline CDR1 and CDR2: MNHNY and SVGAGI (reference sequence). Trimming took off 5 bases at V and 4 bases at J, with 15 bases between the two ends. The CDR3 spans 15 residues. The CDR3 DNA follows: TGTGCCAGCAGTCAGCAAGCGGTAGTGTACAATGAGCAGTTCTTC. Protein: CASSQQAVVYNEQFF.

This clone has more than one count but fewer than ten. The chain employs TRBV7-8 and TRBJ2-5; TRBD1 matches 8 bases. Losses at the gene ends were 2 bases for V and 5 bases for J; bases not matched to a gene: 7. CDR1 and CDR2 (germline): SGHVS, FQNEAQ. The CDR3 extends over 15 amino acids. The CDR3 here is CASSLTSDRGETQYF. As DNA, the CDR3 is TGTGCCAGCAGCTTAACTTCCGACAGGGGCGAGACCCAGTACTTC.

As concerns this clone: A much larger clone lies one base from this, so it may be a read error. The CDR3 region has the DNA TGTGCCAGCAGCATCAACTACGAGCAGTACTTC. It translates to CASSINYEQYF. J is TRBJ2-7 and V is TRBV7-2; D not resolved. The V gene lost 5 bases and the J gene lost 3 bases, with 5 bases spanning the gap. The germline V gene has CDR1 SGHTA and CDR2 FQGNSA. The CDR3 consists of 11 residues.

The chain combines TRBV6-1 with TRBJ2-1; D tentatively fits TRBD1 or TRBD2 (7 bases each). In germline, CDR1 is MNHNS, CDR2 SASEGT. The CDR3 contains 12 residues. V was cut by 6 bases and J by 13 bases, with 16 bases left in between. Here the CDR3 DNA reads TGTGCCAGCAGAGGAGACAGGGAGGGCCAGTTCTTC. Protein sequence: CASRGDREGQFF.

At least ten counts were recorded for this clone. The rearrangement uses TRBV2 and TRBJ2-2; D not resolved. This CDR3 is 15 amino acids long. Germline V lookup: CDR1 SNHLY, CDR2 FYNNEI. V was cut by 1 base and J by 5 bases, with 11 bases left in between. The CDR3 region is CASSEVESLTGELFF. CDR3 sequence (DNA): TGTGCCAGCAGTGAAGTCGAGAGCCTTACCGGGGAGCTGTTTTTT.

The chain employs TRBV5-1 and TRBJ1-1; TRBD1 agrees at 7 bases. The ends lost 3 bases at V and 4 bases at J; junction bases unmatched: 3. Germline CDR1 is SGHRS and CDR2 is YFSETQ. This CDR3 has 13 residues. The CDR3 here is CASSSTGRTEAFF. CDR3 DNA: TGCGCCAGCAGCTCGACAGGGCGCACTGAAGCTTTCTTT.

This sequence joins TRBV7-2 and TRBJ2-3; a possible D gene is TRBD1 (6 bases). Trimming stripped 5 bases from V and 3 bases from J, with 12 bases between. CDR3 size: 14 residues. CDR1 is SGHTA, CDR2 FQGNSA, per germline. CDR3 sequence (DNA): TGTGCCAGCAGCCCCAGGGGAAGGACAGATACGCAGTATTTT. It is translated as CASSPRGRTDTQYF. Looking up the rest from reference TRBV7-2 and TRBJ2-3 gives the full variable domain: GAGVSQSPSNKVTEKGKDVELRCDPISGHTALYWYRQSLGQGLEFLIYFQGNSAPDKSGLPSDRFSAERTGGSVSTLTIQRTQQEDSAVYLCASSPRGRTDTQYFGPGTRLTVL.

This clone was recorded a few times. This chain joins TRBV13 and TRBJ2-7; D gene uncertain. CDR1 is PRHDT, CDR2 FYEKMQ, per germline (reference sequence). The CDR3 runs to 16 residues. The V and J ends lost 7 bases and 5 bases respectively, with 24 bases between them. The CDR3 bases are TGTGCCAGCACCATCCGGGTTTCGGGCTTCGGAAACGAGCAGTACTTC. Translating it yields CASTIRVSGFGNEQYF.

CDR3 protein: CASSPERTSGSRGELFF. CDR3 in DNA: TGTGCCAGCAGTCCTGAACGGACTAGCGGGAGTCGAGGGGAGCTGTTTTTT. The V and J genes are TRBV27 and TRBJ2-2; 13 nucleotides line up with TRBD2. The germline V gene encodes CDR1 MNHEY and CDR2 SMNVEV (reference sequence). The CDR3 spans 17 residues. With 5 bases clipped from V and 8 bases from J, the junction kept 11 bases outside the gene matches.

This clone was counted a few times. The rearrangement links TRBV10-3 to TRBJ1-1; no definite D call. The CDR3 is 13 amino acids. Trimming shortened V by 4 bases and J by 0 bases, and 6 bases separated the two germline ends. The germline CDR1 and CDR2 sequences are ENHRY and SYGVKD. The CDR3 nucleotides are TGTGCCATCAGTGTCGGTGTGAACACTGAAGCTTTCTTT. Residues: CAISVGVNTEAFF.

The chain uses TRBV9 and TRBJ2-7, with 8 bases that match TRBD2. Germline CDR1 and CDR2: SGDLS and YYNGEE. The ends lost 2 bases at V and 0 bases at J; junction bases unmatched: 4. This CDR3 is built from 15 residues. The CDR3 DNA reads as TGTGCCAGCAGCGTGGGGCTAGCGGGCTCCTACGAGCAGTACTTC. It translates to CASSVGLAGSYEQYF.

The chain combines TRBV7-3 with TRBJ2-2, with D unresolved. This CDR3 contains 15 residues. From germline, CDR1 is SGHTA and CDR2 FQGTGA. V was trimmed by 2 bases and J by 4 bases, leaving 11 bases between them. CDR3 nucleotides: TGTGCCAGCAGCTTAGATTTCCGGCGCACCGGGGAGCTGTTTTTT. Its translation is CASSLDFRRTGELFF.

J is TRBJ2-3 and V is TRBV7-2; D possibly corresponds to TRBD1 (6 bases). The CDR3 is made up of 15 amino acids. V was pared by 2 bases and J by 3 bases, with 12 bases between. The germline CDR1 and CDR2 sequences are SGHTA and FQGNSA. CDR3 sequence: CASSLFQGTTDTQYF. CDR3 sequence (DNA): TGTGCCAGCAGCTTATTCCAAGGGACAACAGATACGCAGTATTTT.

In its sample, this clone was seen a few times. The chain uses TRBV7-3 and TRBJ2-1; tentatively, D is TRBD2 (6 bases). Germline CDR1 is SGHTA and CDR2 is FQGTGA. The CDR3 spans 16 residues. V lost 5 bases to trimming and J lost 4 bases, with 18 bases between them. The CDR3 loop is CASSPIPRGKYNEQFF. Written as DNA, the CDR3 is TGTGCCAGCAGCCCCATCCCCCGCGGGAAGTACAATGAGCAGTTCTTC.

This rearrangement joins TRBV4-1 to TRBJ1-5; D gene uncertain. Germline V gives CDR1 MGHRA, CDR2 YSYEKL. This CDR3 spans 13 amino acids. V was shortened by 5 bases and J by 4 bases, with 9 bases between the two germline ends. In nucleotides, the CDR3 is TGCGCCAGCAGCAGTAAGGTAAATCAGCCCCAGCATTTT. Translated: CASSSKVNQPQHF.

The J gene is TRBJ2-3, the V gene TRBV29-1; D is perhaps TRBD1 (6 bases). The CDR3 has 15 amino acids. Germline CDR1 is SQVTM and CDR2 is ANQGSEA. V dropped 5 bases and J dropped 0 bases, with 15 bases sitting between them. The CDR3 here is CSVIPGAISTDTQYF. The CDR3 region has the DNA TGCAGCGTTATCCCAGGGGCGATTAGCACAGATACGCAGTATTTT.

This rearrangement joins TRBV4-2 to TRBJ2-7; D is uncertain. Looked up from germline, CDR1 is LGHNA and CDR2 is YNFKEQ. The CDR3 contains 15 residues. Trimming took 0 bases from V and 2 from J, leaving 11 bases between them. CDR3 sequence reads: CASSQDATLTYEQYF. CDR3 bases: TGTGCCAGCAGCCAAGATGCCACCCTGACCTACGAGCAGTACTTC.

This chain links TRBV7-2 with TRBJ2-1; D might be TRBD2 (5 bases). The V and J ends lost 1 base and 3 bases respectively, with 10 bases between them. The CDR3 covers 15 residues. CDR1 is SGHTA and CDR2 is FQGNSA in the germline V gene. CDR3 in amino acids: CASSLGGNDYNEQFF. CDR3 nucleotide sequence: TGTGCCAGCAGCTTAGGAGGGAACGACTACAATGAGCAGTTCTTC.

A few counts support this clone. The rearrangement links TRBV2 to TRBJ2-4, with D possibly being TRBD1 or TRBD2 (5 bases each). CDR1 and CDR2 from the germline V gene are SNHLY and FYNNEI. The CDR3 covers 19 residues. The germline V and J ends were trimmed by 2 bases and 0 bases, with 20 bases remaining between them. The DNA for the CDR3 is TGTGCCAGCAGTGAACGAGGGGTCACGTGGGATCTAGCCAAAAACATTCAGTACTTC. As protein: CASSERGVTWDLAKNIQYF.